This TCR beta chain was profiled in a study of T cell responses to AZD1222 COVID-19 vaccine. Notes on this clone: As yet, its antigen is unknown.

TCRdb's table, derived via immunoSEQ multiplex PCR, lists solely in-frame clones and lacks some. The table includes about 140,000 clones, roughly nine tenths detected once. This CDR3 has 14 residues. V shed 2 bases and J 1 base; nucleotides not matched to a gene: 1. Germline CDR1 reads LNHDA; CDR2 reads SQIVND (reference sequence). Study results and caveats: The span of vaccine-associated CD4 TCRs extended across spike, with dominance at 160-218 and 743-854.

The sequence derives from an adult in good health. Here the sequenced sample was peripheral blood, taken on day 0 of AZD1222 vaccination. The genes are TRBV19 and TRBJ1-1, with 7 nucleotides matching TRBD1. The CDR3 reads CASSIRGRNTEAFF. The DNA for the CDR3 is TGTGCCAGTAGTATAAGGGGGCGGAACACTGAAGCTTTCTTT.